This TCR beta chain was found in a study of cytomegalovirus exposure and HLA in healthy donors. Study-level points and caveats: Analysis was carried out at a later point, and it linked a missense DCLRE1C variant to TCR beta V- and J-gene trimming.

The CDR3 runs to 16 residues. Germline values: CDR1 MNHNY, CDR2 SVGAGI (reference sequence). Trimming pared 2 bases from V and 0 bases from J, leaving 11 bases between. PCR amplification relied on 60 Vbeta primers (plus 13 Jbeta primers). TCRdb's copy holds only in-frame clones and misses some; the assay was immunoSEQ multiplex PCR. The data contain roughly 200,000 clones, 80% to 90% of them singletons. This clone was picked up a small number of times. Its specificity is unknown. The V and J genes are TRBV6-6 and TRBJ2-1; possible D gene TRBD1, 6 bases. Sequenced sample: PBMCs. The origin of this receptor is a man aged 30-40 years in good health and CMV-seronegative. Here the CDR3 reads CASSYIGQSSYNEQFF. The CDR3 nucleotides read TGTGCCAGCAGTTACATAGGACAGAGCTCCTACAATGAGCAGTTCTTC.